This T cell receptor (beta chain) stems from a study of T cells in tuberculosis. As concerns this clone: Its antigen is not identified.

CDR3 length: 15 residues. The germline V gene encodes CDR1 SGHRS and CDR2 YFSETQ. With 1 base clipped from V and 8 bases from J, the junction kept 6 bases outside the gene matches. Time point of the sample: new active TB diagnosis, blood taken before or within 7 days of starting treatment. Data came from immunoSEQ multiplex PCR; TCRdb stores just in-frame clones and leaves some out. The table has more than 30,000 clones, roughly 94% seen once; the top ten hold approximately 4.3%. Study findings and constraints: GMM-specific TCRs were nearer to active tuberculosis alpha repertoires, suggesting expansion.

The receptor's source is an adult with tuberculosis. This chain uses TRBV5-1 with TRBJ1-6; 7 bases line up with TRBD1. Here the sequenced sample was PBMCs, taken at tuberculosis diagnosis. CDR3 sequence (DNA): TGCGCCAGCAGCTTGAGACAGGGCGGGGATTCACCCCTCCACTTT. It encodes CASSLRQGGDSPLHF.